This T cell receptor beta chain was sequenced in a study of post-analysis software for immune sequencing data. A word on this clonotype: What it binds is not known.

The trim removed 5 bases at V and 1 base at J, leaving 5 bases unmatched. Germline V gives CDR1 SGHRS, CDR2 YFSETQ. The CDR3 spans 14 residues. Overall study findings and caveats: Same-batch samples co-clustered strongly by F measure. Patients used roughly five TRBV segments, including TRBV5-6, TRBV5-1 and TRBV20-1, more often than controls. Among multiple sclerosis patients, normalized Chao1 diversity was significantly below that of controls.

Sequencing libraries made from TCR beta cDNA carried unique molecular identifiers. A single record per CDR3 protein comes from TCRdb applying MiXCR to the PCR reads. The sample lists about 460,000 distinct CDR3 sequences; over 35% were seen once. The source is a girl aged 10 to 17 with multiple sclerosis. Sequencing was carried out using blood. The chain carries TRBV5-1 and TRBJ2-5; 7 bases fit TRBD1. The CDR3 DNA is TGCGCCAGCAGACTAAACAGGGGCCAAGAGACCCAGTACTTC. Translated, it gives CASRLNRGQETQYF.